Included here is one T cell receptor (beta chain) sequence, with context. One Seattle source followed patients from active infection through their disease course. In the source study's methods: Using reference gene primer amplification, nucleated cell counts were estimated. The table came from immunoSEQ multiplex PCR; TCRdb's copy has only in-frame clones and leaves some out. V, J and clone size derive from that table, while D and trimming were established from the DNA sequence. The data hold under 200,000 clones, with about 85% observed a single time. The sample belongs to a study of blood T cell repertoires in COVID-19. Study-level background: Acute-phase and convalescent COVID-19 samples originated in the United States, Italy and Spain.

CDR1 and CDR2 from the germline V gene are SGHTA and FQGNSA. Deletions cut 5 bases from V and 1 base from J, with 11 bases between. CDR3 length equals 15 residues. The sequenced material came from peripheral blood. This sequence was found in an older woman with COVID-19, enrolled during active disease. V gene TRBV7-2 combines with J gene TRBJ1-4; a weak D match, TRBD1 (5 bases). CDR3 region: CASSSYQGTNEKLFF. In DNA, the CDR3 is TGTGCCAGCAGCAGTTATCAGGGAACTAATGAAAAACTGTTTTTT.